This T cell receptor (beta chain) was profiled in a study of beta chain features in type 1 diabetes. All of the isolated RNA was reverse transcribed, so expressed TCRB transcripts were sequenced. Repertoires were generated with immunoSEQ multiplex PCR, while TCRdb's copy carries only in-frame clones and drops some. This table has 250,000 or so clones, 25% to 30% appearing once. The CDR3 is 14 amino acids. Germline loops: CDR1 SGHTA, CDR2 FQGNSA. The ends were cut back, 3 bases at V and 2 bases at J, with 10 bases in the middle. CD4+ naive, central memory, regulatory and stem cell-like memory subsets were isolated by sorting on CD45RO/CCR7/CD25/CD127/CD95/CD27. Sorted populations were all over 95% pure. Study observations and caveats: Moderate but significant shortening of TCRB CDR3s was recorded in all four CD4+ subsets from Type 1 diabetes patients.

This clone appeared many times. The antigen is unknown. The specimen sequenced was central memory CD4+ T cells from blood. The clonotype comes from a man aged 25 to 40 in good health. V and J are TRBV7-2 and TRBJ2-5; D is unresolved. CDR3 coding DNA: TGTGCCAGCAGCTTTCCAGGAAGTCAAGAGACCCAGTACTTC. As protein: CASSFPGSQETQYF.